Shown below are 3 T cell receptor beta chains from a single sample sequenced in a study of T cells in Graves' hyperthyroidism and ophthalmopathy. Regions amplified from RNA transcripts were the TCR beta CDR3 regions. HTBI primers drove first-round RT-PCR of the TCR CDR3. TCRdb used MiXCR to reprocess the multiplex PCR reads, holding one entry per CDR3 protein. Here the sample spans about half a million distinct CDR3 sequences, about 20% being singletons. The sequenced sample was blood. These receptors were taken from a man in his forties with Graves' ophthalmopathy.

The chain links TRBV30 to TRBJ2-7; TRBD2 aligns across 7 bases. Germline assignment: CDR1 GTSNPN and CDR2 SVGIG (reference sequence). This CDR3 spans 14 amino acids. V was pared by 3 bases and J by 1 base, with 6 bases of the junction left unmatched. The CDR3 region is CAWRPFSGSYEQYF. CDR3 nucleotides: TGTGCCTGGAGACCTTTTAGCGGGTCCTACGAGCAGTACTTC.

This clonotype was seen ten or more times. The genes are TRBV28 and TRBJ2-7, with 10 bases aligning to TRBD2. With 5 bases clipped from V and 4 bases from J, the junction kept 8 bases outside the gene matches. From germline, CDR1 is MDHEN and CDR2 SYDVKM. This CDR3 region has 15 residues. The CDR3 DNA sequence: TGTGCCAGCAGTCCCCGGGTTAGCGGGAGGTACGAGCAGTACTTC. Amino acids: CASSPRVSGRYEQYF.

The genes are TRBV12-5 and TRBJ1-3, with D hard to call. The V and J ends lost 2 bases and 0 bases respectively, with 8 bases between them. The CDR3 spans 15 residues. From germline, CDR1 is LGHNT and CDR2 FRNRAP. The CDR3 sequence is CASGLPHGSGNTIYF. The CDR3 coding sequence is TGTGCTAGTGGTTTGCCCCACGGCTCTGGAAACACCATATATTTT.